The following is a T cell receptor beta chain sequence with its context. This entry comes from a study of shared clonotypes between healthy human individuals. Naive CD8 cells, CD45RO-negative and positively selected for CCR7, excluded terminally differentiated effector memory CD45RA+ cells. Every subset had its genomic DNA shared out evenly among several immunoSEQ plates. TCRdb's copy holds only in-frame clones and misses some; the assay was immunoSEQ multiplex PCR. The sample yields about 2.2 million clones, roughly 93% seen once. The CDR3 loop spans 15 amino acids. Trimming took 4 bases from V and 2 from J, leaving 15 bases between them. The germline V gene encodes CDR1 MGHRA and CDR2 YSYEKL.

The sequence came from a young man in good health. Some clones in this sample may be carry-over from other donors' samples. The chain employs TRBV4-1 and TRBJ2-7, with D perhaps given as TRBD1 or TRBD2 (5 bases each). Sequencing was performed on naive CD8+ T cells from PBMCs. DNA for the CDR3: TGCGCCAGCAGCCTATTGACCGGGGCAGCCTACGAGCAGTACTTC. Its protein is CASSLLTGAAYEQYF.